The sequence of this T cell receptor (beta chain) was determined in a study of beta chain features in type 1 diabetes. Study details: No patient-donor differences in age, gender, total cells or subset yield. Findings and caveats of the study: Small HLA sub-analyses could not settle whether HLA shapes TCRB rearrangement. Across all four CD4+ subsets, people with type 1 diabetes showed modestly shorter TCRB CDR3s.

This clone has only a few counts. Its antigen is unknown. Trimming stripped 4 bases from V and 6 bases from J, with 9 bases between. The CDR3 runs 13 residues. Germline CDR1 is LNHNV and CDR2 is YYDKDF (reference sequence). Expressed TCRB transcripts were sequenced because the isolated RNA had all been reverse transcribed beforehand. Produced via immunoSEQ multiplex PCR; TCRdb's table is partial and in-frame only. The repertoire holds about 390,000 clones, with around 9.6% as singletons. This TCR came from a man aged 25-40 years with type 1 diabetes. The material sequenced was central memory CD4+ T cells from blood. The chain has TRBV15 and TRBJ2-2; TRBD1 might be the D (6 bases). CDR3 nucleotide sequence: TGTGCCACCAGCATCTCAGGGGCCGGGGAGCTGTTTTTT. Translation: CATSISGAGELFF.